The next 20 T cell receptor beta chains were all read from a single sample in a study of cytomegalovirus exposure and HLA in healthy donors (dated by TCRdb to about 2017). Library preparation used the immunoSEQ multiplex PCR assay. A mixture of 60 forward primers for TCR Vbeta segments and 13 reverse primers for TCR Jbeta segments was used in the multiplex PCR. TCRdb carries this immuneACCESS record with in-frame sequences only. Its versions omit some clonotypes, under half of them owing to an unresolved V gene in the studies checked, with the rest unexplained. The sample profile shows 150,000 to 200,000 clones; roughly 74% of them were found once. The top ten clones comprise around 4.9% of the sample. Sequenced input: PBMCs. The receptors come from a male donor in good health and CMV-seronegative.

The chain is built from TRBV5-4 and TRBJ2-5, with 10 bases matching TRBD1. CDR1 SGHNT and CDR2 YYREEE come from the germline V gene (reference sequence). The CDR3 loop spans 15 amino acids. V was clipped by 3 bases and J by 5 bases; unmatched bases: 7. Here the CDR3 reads CASSSSRTGGETQYF. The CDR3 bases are TGTGCCAGCAGCTCCTCCCGGACAGGGGGTGAGACCCAGTACTTC.

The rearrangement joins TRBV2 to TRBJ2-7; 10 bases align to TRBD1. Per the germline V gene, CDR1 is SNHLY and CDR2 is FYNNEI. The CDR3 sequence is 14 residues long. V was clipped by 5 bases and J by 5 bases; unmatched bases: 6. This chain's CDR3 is CASSRDRGSDEQYF. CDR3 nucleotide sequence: TGTGCCAGCAGTCGGGACAGGGGTTCCGACGAGCAGTACTTC. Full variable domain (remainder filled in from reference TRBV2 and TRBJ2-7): EPEVTQTPSHQVTQMGQEVILRCVPISNHLYFYWYRQILGQKVEFLVSFYNNEISEKSEIFDDQFSVERPDGSNFTLKIRSTKLEDSAMYFCASSRDRGSDEQYFGPGTRLTVT.

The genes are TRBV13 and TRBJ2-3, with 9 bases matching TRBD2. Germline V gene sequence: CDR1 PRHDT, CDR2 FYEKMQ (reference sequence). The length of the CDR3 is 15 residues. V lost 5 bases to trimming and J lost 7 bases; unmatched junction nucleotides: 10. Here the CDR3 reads CASSPRGSGRYTQYF. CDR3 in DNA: TGTGCCAGCAGCCCCCGTGGTAGCGGGAGATATACGCAGTATTTT.

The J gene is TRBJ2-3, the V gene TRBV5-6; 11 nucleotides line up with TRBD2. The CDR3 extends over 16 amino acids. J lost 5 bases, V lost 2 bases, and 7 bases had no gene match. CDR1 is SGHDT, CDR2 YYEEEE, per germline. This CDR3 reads CASSFNSGGAVDTQYF. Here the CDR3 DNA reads TGTGCCAGCAGCTTCAATAGCGGGGGGGCCGTAGATACGCAGTATTTT. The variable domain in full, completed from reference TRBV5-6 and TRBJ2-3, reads DAGVTQSPTHLIKTRGQQVTLRCSPKSGHDTVSWYQQALGQGPQFIFQYYEEEERQRGNFPDRFSGHQFPNYSSELNVNALLLGDSALYLCASSFNSGGAVDTQYFGPGTRLTVL.

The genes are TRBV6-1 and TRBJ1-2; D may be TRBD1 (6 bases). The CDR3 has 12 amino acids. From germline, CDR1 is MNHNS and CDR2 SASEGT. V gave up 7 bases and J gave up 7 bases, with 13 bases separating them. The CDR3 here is CASTAGASGYTF. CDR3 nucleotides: TGTGCCAGCACGGCAGGGGCAAGTGGCTACACCTTC.

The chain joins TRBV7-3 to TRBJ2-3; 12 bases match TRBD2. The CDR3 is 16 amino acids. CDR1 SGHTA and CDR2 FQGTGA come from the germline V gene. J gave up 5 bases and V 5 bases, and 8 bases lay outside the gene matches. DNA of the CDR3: TGTGCCAGCAGCCTCCGACTAGCGGGAGTGAGAGATACGCAGTATTTT. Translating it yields CASSLRLAGVRDTQYF.

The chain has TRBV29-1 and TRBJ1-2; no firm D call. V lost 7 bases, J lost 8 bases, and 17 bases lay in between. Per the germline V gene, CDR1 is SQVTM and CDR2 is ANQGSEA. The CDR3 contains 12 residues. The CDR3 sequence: CSAGDAGGGYTF. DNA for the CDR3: TGCAGCGCCGGAGATGCAGGAGGGGGCTACACCTTC.

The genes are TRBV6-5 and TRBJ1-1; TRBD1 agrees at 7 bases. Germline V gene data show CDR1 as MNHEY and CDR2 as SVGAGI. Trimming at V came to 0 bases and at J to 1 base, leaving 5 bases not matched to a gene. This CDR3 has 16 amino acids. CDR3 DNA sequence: TGTGCCAGCAGTTACTCGGAGGGGGCATGGAACACTGAAGCTTTCTTT. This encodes CASSYSEGAWNTEAFF.

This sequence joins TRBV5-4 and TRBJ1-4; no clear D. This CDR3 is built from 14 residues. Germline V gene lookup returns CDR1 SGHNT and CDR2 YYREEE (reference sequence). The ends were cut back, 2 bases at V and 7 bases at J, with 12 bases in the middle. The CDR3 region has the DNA TGTGCCAGCAGCTTTGATGCGGCGGCTGAAAAACTGTTTTTT. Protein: CASSFDAAAEKLFF.

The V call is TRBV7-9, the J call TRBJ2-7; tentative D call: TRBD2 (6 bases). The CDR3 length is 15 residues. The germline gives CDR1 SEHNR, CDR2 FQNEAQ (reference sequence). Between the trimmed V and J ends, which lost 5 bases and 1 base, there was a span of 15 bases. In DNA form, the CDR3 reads TGTGCCAGCAGCCCAAACCGGGACTTTTCCTACGAGCAGTACTTC. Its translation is CASSPNRDFSYEQYF.

The CDR3 nucleotides are TGCAGCGTTGAAGGAGGGGGCACCTACGAGCAGTACTTC. It specifies CSVEGGGTYEQYF. The chain carries TRBV29-1 and TRBJ2-7, with 7 bases lining up with TRBD1. In germline, CDR1 is SQVTM, CDR2 ANQGSEA. The V gene end was trimmed by 1 base and the J gene end by 2 bases; junction bases not matched to a gene: 2. There are 13 residues in the CDR3.

CDR3 bases: TGTGCCAGCAGTGACGGGTGGGGCTACACCTTC. Translating it yields CASSDGWGYTF. The chain links TRBV7-3 to TRBJ1-2; D remains unclear. This CDR3 is 11 amino acids long. Between the trimmed V and J ends, which lost 6 bases and 8 bases, there was a span of 10 bases. From germline, CDR1 is SGHTA and CDR2 FQGTGA.

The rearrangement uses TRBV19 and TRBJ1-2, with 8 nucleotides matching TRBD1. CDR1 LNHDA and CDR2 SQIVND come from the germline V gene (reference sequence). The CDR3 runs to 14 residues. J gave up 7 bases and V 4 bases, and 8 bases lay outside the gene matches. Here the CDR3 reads CASSTTDRVGGYTF. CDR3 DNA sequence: TGTGCCAGTAGTACGACGGACAGGGTTGGTGGCTACACCTTC. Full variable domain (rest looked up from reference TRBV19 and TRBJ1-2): DGGITQSPKYLFRKEGQNVTLSCEQNLNHDAMYWYRQDPGQGLRLIYYSQIVNDFQKGDIAEGYSVSREKKESFPLTVTSAQKNPTAFYLCASSTTDRVGGYTFGSGTRLTVV.

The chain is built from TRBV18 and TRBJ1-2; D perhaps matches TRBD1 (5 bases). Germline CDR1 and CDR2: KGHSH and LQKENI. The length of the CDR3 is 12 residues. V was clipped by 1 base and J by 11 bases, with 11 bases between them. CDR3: CASSPRAREYTF. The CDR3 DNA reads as TGTGCCAGCTCACCACGGGCCAGGGAATACACCTTC.

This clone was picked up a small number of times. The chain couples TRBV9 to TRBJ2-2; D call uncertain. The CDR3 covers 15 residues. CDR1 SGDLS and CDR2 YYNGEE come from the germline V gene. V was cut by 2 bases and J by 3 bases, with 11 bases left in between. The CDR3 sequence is CASSVGTRHTGELFF. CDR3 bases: TGTGCCAGCAGCGTTGGTACCAGGCACACCGGGGAGCTGTTTTTT.

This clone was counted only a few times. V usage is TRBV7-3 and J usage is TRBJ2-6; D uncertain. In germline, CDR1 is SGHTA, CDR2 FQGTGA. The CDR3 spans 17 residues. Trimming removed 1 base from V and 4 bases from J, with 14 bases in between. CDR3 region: CASSLMHTTPGANVLTF. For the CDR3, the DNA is TGTGCCAGCAGCTTAATGCACACTACCCCCGGGGCCAACGTCCTGACTTTC.

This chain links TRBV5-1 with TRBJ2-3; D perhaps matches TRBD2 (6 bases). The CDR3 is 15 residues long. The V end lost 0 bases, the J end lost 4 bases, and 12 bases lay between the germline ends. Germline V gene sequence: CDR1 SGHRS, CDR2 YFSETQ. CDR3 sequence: CASSLVSWGADTQYF. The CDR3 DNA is TGCGCCAGCAGCTTGGTTAGTTGGGGGGCAGATACGCAGTATTTT.

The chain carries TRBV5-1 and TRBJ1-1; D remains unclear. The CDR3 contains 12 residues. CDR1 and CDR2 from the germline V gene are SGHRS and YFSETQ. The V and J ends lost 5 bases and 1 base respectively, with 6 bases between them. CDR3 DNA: TGCGCCAGCAGGACAACGAACACTGAAGCTTTCTTT. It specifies CASRTTNTEAFF. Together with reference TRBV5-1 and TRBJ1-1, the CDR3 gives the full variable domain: KAGVTQTPRYLIKTRGQQVTLSCSPISGHRSVSWYQQTPGQGLQFLFEYFSETQRNKGNFPGRFSGRQFSNSRSEMNVSTLELGDSALYLCASRTTNTEAFFGQGTRLTVV.

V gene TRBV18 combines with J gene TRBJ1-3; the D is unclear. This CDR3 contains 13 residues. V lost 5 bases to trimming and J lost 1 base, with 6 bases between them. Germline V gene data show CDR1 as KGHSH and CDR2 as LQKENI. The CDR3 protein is CASSSSSGNTIYF. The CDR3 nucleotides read TGTGCCAGCTCATCGTCTTCTGGAAACACCATATATTTT.

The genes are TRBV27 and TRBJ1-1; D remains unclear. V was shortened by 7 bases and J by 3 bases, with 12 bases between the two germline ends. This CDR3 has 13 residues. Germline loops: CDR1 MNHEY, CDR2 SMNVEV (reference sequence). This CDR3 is CASKGSLDTEAFF. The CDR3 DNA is TGTGCCAGCAAAGGGAGTCTGGACACTGAAGCTTTCTTT.